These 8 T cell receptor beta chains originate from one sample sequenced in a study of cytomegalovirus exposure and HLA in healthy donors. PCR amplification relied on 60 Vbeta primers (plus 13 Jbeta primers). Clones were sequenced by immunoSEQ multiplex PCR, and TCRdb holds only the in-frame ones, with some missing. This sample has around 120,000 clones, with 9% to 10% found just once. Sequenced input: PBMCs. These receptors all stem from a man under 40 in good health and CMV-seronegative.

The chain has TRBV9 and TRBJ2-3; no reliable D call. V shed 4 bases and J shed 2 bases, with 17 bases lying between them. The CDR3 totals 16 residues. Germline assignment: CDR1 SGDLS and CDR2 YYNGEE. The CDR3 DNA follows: TGTGCCAGCAGCTCAAATGGCGGTCCGACCACAGATACGCAGTATTTT. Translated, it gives CASSSNGGPTTDTQYF.

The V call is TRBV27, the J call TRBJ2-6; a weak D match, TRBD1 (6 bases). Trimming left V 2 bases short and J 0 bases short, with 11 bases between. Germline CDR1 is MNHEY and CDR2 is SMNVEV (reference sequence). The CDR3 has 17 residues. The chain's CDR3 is CASSLQTGLSGANVLTF. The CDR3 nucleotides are TGTGCCAGCAGTTTACAGACAGGCCTCTCTGGGGCCAACGTCCTGACTTTC.

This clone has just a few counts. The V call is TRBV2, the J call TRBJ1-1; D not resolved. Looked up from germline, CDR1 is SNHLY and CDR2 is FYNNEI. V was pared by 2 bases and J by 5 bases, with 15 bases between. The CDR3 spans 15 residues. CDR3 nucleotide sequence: TGTGCCAGCAGTGAAAGCCATTCGAGAATGACTGAAGCTTTCTTT. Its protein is CASSESHSRMTEAFF.

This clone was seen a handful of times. In DNA form, the CDR3 reads TGTGCCAGCCCAGGGACAGGGACAAGGGATAACACTGAAGCTTTCTTT. This translates into CASPGTGTRDNTEAFF. The rearrangement joins TRBV11-3 to TRBJ1-1, with 9 bases aligning to TRBD1. Germline lookup yields CDR1 SGHNT and CDR2 YENEEA. Trimming at V came to 8 bases and at J to 2 bases, leaving 12 bases not matched to a gene. CDR3 length: 16 residues.

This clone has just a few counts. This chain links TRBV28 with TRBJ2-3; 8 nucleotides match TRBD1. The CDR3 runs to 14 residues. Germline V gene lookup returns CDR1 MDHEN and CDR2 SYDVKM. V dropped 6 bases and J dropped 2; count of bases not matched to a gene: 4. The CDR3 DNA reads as TGTGCCAGCAGGCGGACAGGGTACACAGATACGCAGTATTTT. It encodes CASRRTGYTDTQYF.

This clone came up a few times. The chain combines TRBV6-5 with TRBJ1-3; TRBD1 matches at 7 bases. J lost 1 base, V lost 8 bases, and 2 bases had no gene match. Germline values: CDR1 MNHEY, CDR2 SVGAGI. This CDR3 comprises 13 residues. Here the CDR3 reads CASRGQSGNTIYF. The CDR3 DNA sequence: TGTGCCAGCCGGGGACAGTCTGGAAACACCATATATTTT.

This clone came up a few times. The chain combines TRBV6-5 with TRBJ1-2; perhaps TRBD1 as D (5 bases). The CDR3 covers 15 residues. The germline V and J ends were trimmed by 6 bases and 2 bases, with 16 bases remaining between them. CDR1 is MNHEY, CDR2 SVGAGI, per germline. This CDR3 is CASRPPGGSNYGYTF. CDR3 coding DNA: TGTGCCAGCAGGCCCCCGGGGGGTTCCAACTATGGCTACACCTTC.

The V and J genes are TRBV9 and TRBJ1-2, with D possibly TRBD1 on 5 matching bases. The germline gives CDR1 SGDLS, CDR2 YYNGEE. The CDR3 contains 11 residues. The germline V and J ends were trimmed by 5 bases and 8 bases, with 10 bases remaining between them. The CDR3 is CASRSGYGYTF. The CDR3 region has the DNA TGTGCCAGCAGGTCAGGGTACGGCTACACCTTC.